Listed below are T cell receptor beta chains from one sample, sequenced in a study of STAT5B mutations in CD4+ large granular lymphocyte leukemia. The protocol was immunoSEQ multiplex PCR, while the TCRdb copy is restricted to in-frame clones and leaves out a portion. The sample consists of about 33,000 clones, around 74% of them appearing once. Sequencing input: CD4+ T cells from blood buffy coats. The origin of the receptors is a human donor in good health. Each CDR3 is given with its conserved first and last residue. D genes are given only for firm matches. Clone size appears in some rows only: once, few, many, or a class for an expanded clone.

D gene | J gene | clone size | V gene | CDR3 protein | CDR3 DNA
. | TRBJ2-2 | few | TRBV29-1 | CSAGLRGELFF | TGCAGCGCAGGATTGCGCGGGGAGCTGTTTTTT
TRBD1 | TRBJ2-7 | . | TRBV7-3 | CASSLRTGREQYF | TGTGCCAGCAGCTTAAGGACAGGGCGCGAGCAGTACTTC
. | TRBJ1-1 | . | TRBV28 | CASSSPRSAFF | TGTGCCAGCAGTTCCCCCCGCTCGGCTTTCTTT
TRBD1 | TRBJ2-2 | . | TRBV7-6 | CASTSLQGFTGELFF | TGTGCCAGCACCTCACTACAGGGGTTCACCGGGGAGCTGTTTTTT
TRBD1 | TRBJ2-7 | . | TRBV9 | CASSAGTAFGYEQYF | TGTGCCAGCAGCGCCGGGACAGCCTTCGGCTACGAGCAGTACTTC
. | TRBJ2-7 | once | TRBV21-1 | CASTRGRSYEQYF | TGTGCCAGCACCCGAGGGCGCTCCTACGAGCAGTACTTC
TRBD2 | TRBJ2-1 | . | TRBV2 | CASQRGDNEQFF | TGTGCCAGCCAGCGGGGGGACAATGAGCAGTTCTTC
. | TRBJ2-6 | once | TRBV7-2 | CAKTSSGANVLTF | TGTGCTAAAACTAGCTCTGGGGCCAACGTCCTGACTTTC
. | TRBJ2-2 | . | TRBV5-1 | CASSLDGGNTGELFF | TGCGCCAGCAGCTTGGATGGCGGAAACACCGGGGAGCTGTTTTTT
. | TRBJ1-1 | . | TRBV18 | CASSPYQEAAEAFF | TGTGCCAGCTCACCTTACCAGGAAGCCGCTGAAGCTTTCTTT
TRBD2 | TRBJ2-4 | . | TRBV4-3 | CASSQDWAGDNNIQYF | TGCGCCAGCAGCCAAGATTGGGCGGGAGACAACAACATTCAGTACTTC
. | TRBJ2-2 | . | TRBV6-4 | CASRRTAHTGELFF | TGTGCCAGCAGGAGGACAGCCCACACCGGGGAGCTGTTTTTT
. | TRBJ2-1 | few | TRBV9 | CASSVAGYNEQFF | TGTGCCAGCAGCGTGGCAGGGTACAATGAGCAGTTCTTC
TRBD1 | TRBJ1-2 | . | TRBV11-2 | CASSLRGRSNYGYTF | TGTGCCAGCAGCTTAAGGGGGCGCTCAAACTATGGCTACACCTTC
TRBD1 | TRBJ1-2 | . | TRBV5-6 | CASSRTGRGYTF | TGTGCCAGCAGCAGGACAGGCCGTGGCTACACCTTC
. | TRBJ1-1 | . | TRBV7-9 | CASSLMVEAFF | TGTGCCAGCAGCTTAATGGTTGAAGCTTTCTTT
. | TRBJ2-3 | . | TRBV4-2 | CASSQDLGRTDTQYF | TGTGCCAGCAGCCAAGATCTCGGTCGAACAGATACGCAGTATTTT
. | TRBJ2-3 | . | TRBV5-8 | CASSLRISTDTQYF | TGTGCCAGCAGCTTAAGGATTAGCACAGATACGCAGTATTTT
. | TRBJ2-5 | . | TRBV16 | CASSQFGVGQETQYF | TGTGCCAGCAGCCAATTCGGGGTTGGCCAAGAGACCCAGTACTTC
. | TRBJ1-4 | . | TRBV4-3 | CASSQGADPLREKLFF | TGCGCCAGCAGCCAGGGGGCAGATCCTCTTCGGGAAAAACTGTTTTTT
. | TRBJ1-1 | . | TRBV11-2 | CASSLIGEDTEAFF | TGTGCCAGCAGCTTGATTGGGGAGGACACTGAAGCTTTCTTT
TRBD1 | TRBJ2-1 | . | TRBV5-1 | CASSFSPGQAGNEQFF | TGCGCCAGCAGCTTTTCCCCCGGACAGGCAGGGAATGAGCAGTTCTTC
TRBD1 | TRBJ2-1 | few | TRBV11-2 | CASSLDLPDRGLDEQFF | TGTGCCAGCAGCTTAGATTTGCCGGACAGGGGGTTAGATGAGCAGTTCTTC
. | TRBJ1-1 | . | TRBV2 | CASSAPGRSNTEAFF | TGTGCCAGCAGTGCACCGGGACGTTCGAACACTGAAGCTTTCTTT
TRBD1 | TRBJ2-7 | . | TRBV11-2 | CASSLRQGATYEQYF | TGTGCCAGCAGCTTAAGGCAGGGGGCTACCTACGAGCAGTACTTC
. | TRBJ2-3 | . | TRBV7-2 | CASSLSGRTDTQYF | TGTGCCAGCAGCTTATCGGGGAGAACAGATACGCAGTATTTT
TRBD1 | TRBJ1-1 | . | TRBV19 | CASSQDRPENTEAFF | TGTGCCAGTAGTCAGGACAGGCCAGAGAACACTGAAGCTTTCTTT
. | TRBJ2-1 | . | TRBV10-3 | CAINNPGAPGSSYNEQFF | TGTGCCATCAACAACCCTGGCGCGCCGGGAAGCTCCTACAATGAGCAGTTCTTC
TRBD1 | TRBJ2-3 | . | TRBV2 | CASSVSRGPDTQYF | TGTGCCAGCAGTGTTTCCAGGGGGCCGGATACGCAGTATTTT
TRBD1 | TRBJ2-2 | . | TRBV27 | CASRLQGDTGELFF | TGTGCCAGCAGACTACAGGGGGACACCGGGGAGCTGTTTTTT
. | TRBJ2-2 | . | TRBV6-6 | CASRKADTGELFF | TGTGCCAGCAGGAAAGCGGACACCGGGGAGCTGTTTTTT
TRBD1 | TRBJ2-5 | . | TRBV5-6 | CASSPMTGGETQYF | TGTGCCAGCAGCCCGATGACAGGGGGAGAGACCCAGTACTTC
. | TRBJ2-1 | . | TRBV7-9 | CASSSPPGSPTYNEQFF | TGTGCCAGCAGCTCCCCCCCGGGGAGCCCTACCTACAATGAGCAGTTCTTC
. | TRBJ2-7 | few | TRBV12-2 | CASRLTVYEQYF | TGTGCAAGTCGCTTAACCGTCTACGAGCAGTACTTC
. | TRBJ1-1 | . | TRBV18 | CASSHRLMDTEAFF | TGTGCCAGCTCACACAGGCTGATGGACACTGAAGCTTTCTTT
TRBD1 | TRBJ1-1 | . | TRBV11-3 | CASSWTGGTEAFF | TGTGCCAGCAGCTGGACAGGGGGCACTGAAGCTTTCTTT
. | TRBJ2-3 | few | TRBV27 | CASSLSGSTDTQYF | TGTGCCAGCAGTTTATCGGGAAGCACAGATACGCAGTATTTT
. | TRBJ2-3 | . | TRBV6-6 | CASSYSYPGTDTQYF | TGTGCCAGCAGTTACTCTTATCCGGGCACAGATACGCAGTATTTT
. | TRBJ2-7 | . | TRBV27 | CASSGQEPYEQYF | TGTGCCAGCAGTGGGCAGGAGCCCTACGAGCAGTACTTC
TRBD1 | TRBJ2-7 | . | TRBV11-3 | CASSLGPGTGTF | TGTGCCAGCAGCTTAGGGCCCGGGACAGGCACCTTC
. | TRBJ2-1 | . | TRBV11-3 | CASSSTQGRSYNEQFF | TGTGCCAGCAGCAGCACACAGGGGAGGTCCTACAATGAGCAGTTCTTC
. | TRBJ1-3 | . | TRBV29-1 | CSGGGGEGSGNTIYF | TGCAGCGGGGGCGGGGGCGAGGGCTCTGGAAACACCATATATTTT
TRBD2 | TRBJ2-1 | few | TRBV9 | CASSVGAGGNEQFF | TGTGCCAGCAGCGTAGGAGCGGGAGGGAATGAGCAGTTCTTC
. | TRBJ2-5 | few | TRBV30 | CAWTFGRETQYF | TGTGCCTGGACGTTCGGGCGAGAGACCCAGTACTTC
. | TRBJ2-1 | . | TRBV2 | CASSEAEKGREQFF | TGTGCCAGCAGCGAAGCGGAGAAGGGAAGGGAGCAGTTCTTC
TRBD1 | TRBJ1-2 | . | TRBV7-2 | CASSMQGVSSGYGYTF | TGTGCCAGCAGTATGCAGGGGGTGTCGTCTGGCTATGGCTACACCTTC
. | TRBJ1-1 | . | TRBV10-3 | CAIGGGELGSTEAFF | TGTGCCATCGGGGGGGGAGAACTGGGGAGCACTGAAGCTTTCTTT
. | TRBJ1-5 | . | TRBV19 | CASSMYQGSNQPQHF | TGTGCCAGTAGTATGTACCAGGGGAGCAATCAGCCCCAGCATTTT
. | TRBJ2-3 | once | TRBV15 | CATSRVSKETQYF | TGTGCCACCAGCAGAGTCTCCAAGGAGACGCAGTATTTT
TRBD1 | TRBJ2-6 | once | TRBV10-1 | CASSESIGTGVTGANVLTF | TGCGCCAGCAGTGAGTCGATAGGGACAGGGGTAACTGGGGCCAACGTCCTGACTTTC
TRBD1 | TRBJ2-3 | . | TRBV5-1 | CASSRQGQGTDTQYF | TGCGCCAGCAGCCGACAGGGTCAAGGCACAGATACGCAGTATTTT
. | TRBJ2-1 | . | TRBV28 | CASDSAGSSYNEQFF | TGTGCCAGCGATTCTGCAGGGTCCTCCTACAATGAGCAGTTCTTC
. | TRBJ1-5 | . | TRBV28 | CASSTGGPNQPQHF | TGTGCCAGCAGCACGGGGGGTCCCAATCAGCCCCAGCATTTT